The rows below give T cell receptor beta chains drawn from one sample of a study of shared clonotypes between healthy human individuals. TCRdb keeps only in-frame clones here, not all; method: immunoSEQ multiplex PCR. Among about 2.1 million clones listed, 90% to 95% were seen once. The sequencing input was naive CD8+ T cells from PBMCs. The receptors were sampled from a man in his late teens or twenties in good health. Some clones in this sample may be carry-over from other donors' samples. Each CDR3 is given with its conserved first and last residue. A D gene is named only where the DNA matches it firmly. Clone size, where shown, is once, few, many, or a class for clones that have expanded.

j_gene | abundance | v_gene | d_gene | CDR3nt | CDR3aa
TRBJ1-1 | . | TRBV19 | TRBD1 | TGTGCCAGTAGTATAGATCAAAATGCCGGGACAGCTATTGAAGCTTTCTTT | CASSIDQNAGTAIEAFF
TRBJ1-4 | . | TRBV7-9 | . | TGTGCATGGCGGGGCAATGAAAAACTGTTTTTT | CAWRGNEKLFF
TRBJ2-1 | . | TRBV28 | . | TGTGCCAGCAGTATAGGACACGGGACCTACAATGAGCAGTTCTTC | CASSIGHGTYNEQFF
TRBJ2-1 | . | TRBV27 | TRBD2 | TGTGCCAGCAGTTTAGGGACTAGCGGCGCCTACAATGAGCAGTTCTTC | CASSLGTSGAYNEQFF
TRBJ2-5 | . | TRBV19 | TRBD2 | TGTGCCAGTAGTCCCGGACTAGCGGACCCTTGGGAGACCCAGTACTTC | CASSPGLADPWETQYF
TRBJ2-7 | once | TRBV2 | . | TGTGCCAGCAGTGAAGGCCTAGGGGGGGGCGGCTACGAGCAGTACTTC | CASSEGLGGGGYEQYF
TRBJ2-5 | . | TRBV27 | . | TGTGCCAGCAGTTACCGTGTCCGAGGGGAGACCCAGTACTTC | CASSYRVRGETQYF
TRBJ2-1 | . | TRBV7-3 | TRBD1 | TGTGCCAGCAGCCCTTACACGACGACGACAGGGGACTCCTACAATGAGCAGTTCTTC | CASSPYTTTTGDSYNEQFF
TRBJ2-4 | . | TRBV5-1 | . | TGCGCCAGCAGCCTACAGGGCCCTTGGGGCAAAAACATTCAGTACTTC | CASSLQGPWGKNIQYF
TRBJ2-3 | . | TRBV27 | . | TGTGCCAGCAGTTTAGAGGGGCGCCGCACAGATACGCAGTATTTT | CASSLEGRRTDTQYF
TRBJ1-2 | once | TRBV5-1 | TRBD1 | TGCGCCAGCAGCGTCTGGCCGGGACAGGGAGGAAGCTACACCTTC | CASSVWPGQGGSYTF